This TCR beta chain was identified in a study of shared clonotypes between healthy human individuals. Germline V CDR1 and CDR2: ENHRY, SYGVKD. After removal of 6 bases from V and 3 bases from J, the junction contained 8 bases not matched to a gene. This CDR3 spans 15 amino acids. TCRdb's table, derived via immunoSEQ multiplex PCR, lists solely in-frame clones and lacks some. The sample lists some 800,000 clones; around 93% were seen once. CD45RO-negative CD8 cells positively selected for CCR7 made up the naive population, which excluded terminally differentiated effector memory CD45RA+ cells. The clonotype comes from a man between 25 and 39 years old in good health. The V call is TRBV10-3, the J call TRBJ1-5; 7 bases agree with TRBD1. The sample consisted of naive CD8+ T cells sorted from blood. As DNA, the CDR3 is TGTGCCATCAGCCCGGGGACAGCCAACAATCAGCCCCAGCATTTT. Its protein is CAISPGTANNQPQHF.